The source of this TCR beta chain is a study of T-cell reconstitution after alpha-beta-depleted transplantation in children. A few counts support this clonotype. V shed 0 bases, J shed 8 bases, and the junction held 7 bases outside the gene matches. Germline V gene lookup returns CDR1 LNHDA and CDR2 SQIVND (reference sequence). The CDR3 covers 16 residues. Construction of the TCRbeta library involved unique molecular identifiers. TCRdb re-called the PCR reads through MiXCR, storing one row per CDR3 protein. This sample carries 500,000 or so distinct CDR3 sequences, 30% to 35% of them seen once, and the ten largest clones take 2.4%.

The J gene is TRBJ2-1, the V gene TRBV19; TRBD2 matches at 10 bases. This sample comprised PBMCs from the stem cell graft donor, obtained from the stem cell graft. The receptor comes from a human donor who donated a stem cell graft to a child with aplastic anemia. In nucleotides, the CDR3 is TGTGCCAGTAGTATAGAGCTAGCGGGAGCGGCTCATGAGCAGTTCTTC. It specifies CASSIELAGAAHEQFF.